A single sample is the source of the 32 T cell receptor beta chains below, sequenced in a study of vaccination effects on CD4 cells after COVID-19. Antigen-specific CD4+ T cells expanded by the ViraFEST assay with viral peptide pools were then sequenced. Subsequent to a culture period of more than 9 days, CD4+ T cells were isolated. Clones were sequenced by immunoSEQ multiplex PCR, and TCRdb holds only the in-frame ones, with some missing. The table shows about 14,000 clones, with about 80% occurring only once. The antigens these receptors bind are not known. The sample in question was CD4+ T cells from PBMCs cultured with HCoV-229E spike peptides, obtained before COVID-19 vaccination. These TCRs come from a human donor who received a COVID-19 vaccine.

The CDR3 loop reads CATRGGGAPEQYF. CDR3 DNA: TGTGCCACCAGGGGCGGGGGGGCACCCGAGCAGTACTTC. The rearrangement links TRBV6-5 to TRBJ2-7, with 9 bases fitting TRBD2. Germline V gene sequence: CDR1 MNHEY, CDR2 SVGAGI. The length of the CDR3 is 13 residues. The V gene end was trimmed by 10 bases and the J gene end by 6 bases; junction bases not matched to a gene: 10.

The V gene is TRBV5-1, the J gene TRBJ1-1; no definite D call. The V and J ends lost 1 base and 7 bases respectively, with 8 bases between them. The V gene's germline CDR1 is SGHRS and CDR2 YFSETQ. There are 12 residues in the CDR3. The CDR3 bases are TGCGCCAGCAGCTTGTATTGGGATGAAGCTTTCTTT. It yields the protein CASSLYWDEAFF.

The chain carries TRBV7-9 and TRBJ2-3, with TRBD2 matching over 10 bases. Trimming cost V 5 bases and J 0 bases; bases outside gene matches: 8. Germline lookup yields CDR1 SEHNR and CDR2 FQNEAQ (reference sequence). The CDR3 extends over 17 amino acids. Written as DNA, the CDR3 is TGTGCCAGCAGCCCCGGACAGCGGGGGGGTAGCACAGATACGCAGTATTTT. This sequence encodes CASSPGQRGGSTDTQYF.

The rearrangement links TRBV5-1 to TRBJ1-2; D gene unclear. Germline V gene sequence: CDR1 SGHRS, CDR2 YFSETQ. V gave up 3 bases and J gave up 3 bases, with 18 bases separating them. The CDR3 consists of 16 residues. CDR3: CASSSGGGRAYYGYTF. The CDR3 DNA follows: TGCGCCAGCAGCTCCGGAGGAGGGAGGGCTTACTATGGCTACACCTTC.

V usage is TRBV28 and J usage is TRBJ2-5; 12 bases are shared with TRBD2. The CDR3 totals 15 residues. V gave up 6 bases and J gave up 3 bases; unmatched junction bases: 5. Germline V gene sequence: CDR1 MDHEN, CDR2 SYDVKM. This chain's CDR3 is CASSRLAGVEETQYF. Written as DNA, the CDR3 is TGTGCCAGCAGCCGACTAGCGGGAGTGGAAGAGACCCAGTACTTC.

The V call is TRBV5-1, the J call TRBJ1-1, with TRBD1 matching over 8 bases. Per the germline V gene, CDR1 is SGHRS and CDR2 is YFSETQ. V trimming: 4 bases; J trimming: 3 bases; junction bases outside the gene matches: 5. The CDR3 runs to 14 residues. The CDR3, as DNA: TGCGCCAGCAGCGGACAGGGTTTGCACACTGAAGCTTTCTTT. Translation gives CASSGQGLHTEAFF.

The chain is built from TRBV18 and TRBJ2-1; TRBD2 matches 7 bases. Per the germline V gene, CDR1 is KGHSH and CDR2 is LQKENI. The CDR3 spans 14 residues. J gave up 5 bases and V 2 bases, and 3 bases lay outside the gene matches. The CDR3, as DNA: TGTGCCAGCTCACCAGGGCTAGCGGACAATGAGCAGTTCTTC. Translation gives CASSPGLADNEQFF.

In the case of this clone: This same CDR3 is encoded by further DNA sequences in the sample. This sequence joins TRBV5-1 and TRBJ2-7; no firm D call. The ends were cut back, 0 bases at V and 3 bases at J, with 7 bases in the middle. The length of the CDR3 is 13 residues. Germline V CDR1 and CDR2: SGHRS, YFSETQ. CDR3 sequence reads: CASSLGQNYEQYF. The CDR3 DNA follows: TGCGCCAGCAGCTTGGGCCAGAACTACGAGCAGTACTTC.

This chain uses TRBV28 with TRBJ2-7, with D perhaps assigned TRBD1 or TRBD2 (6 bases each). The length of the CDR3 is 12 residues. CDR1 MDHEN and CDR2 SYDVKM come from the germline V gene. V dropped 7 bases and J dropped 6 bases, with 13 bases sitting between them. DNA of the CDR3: TGTGCCAGCACCCGGGGGCGTCTCGAGCAGTACTTC. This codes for CASTRGRLEQYF.

CDR3 in amino acids: CATSRPTGASGNTIYF. For the CDR3, the DNA is TGTGCCACCAGCAGACCCACAGGGGCTTCTGGAAACACCATATATTTT. The chain joins TRBV15 to TRBJ1-3; 7 bases match TRBD1. V was clipped by 2 bases and J by 1 base; unmatched bases: 5. This CDR3 region has 16 residues. CDR1 is LNHNV and CDR2 is YYDKDF in the germline V gene (reference sequence).

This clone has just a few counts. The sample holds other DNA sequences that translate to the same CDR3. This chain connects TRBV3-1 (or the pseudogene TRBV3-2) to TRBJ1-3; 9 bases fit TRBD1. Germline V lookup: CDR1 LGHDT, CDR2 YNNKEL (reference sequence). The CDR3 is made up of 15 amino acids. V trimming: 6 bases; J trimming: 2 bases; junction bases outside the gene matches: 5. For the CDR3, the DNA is TGTGCCAGCAGTCAAACAGGGGGCCCTGGAAACACCATATATTTT. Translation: CASSQTGGPGNTIYF.

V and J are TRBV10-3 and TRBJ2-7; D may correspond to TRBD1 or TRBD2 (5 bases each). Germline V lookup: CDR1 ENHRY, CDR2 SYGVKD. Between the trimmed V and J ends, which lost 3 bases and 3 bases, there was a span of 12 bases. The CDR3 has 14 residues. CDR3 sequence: CAISDGGKGYEQYF. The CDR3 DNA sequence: TGTGCCATCAGTGATGGGGGTAAGGGCTACGAGCAGTACTTC.

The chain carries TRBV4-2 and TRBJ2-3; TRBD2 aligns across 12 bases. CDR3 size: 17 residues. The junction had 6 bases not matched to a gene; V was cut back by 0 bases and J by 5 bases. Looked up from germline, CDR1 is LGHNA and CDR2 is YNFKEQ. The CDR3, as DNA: TGTGCCAGCAGCCAAGAAGTCCTAGCGGGAGGGGGAGATACGCAGTATTTT. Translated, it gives CASSQEVLAGGGDTQYF.

This CDR3 reads CASSVRGQDGYTF. The CDR3 DNA reads TGTGCCAGCAGCGTCAGGGGGCAAGATGGCTACACCTTC. The chain has TRBV5-6 and TRBJ1-2, with 8 bases lining up with TRBD1. The V gene end was trimmed by 4 bases and the J gene end by 6 bases; junction bases not matched to a gene: 5. The CDR3 is 13 residues long. Per the germline V gene, CDR1 is SGHDT and CDR2 is YYEEEE.

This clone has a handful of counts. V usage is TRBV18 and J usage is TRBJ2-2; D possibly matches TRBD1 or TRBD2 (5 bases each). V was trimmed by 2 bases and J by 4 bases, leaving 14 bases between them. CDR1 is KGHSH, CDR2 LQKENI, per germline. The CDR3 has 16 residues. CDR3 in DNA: TGTGCCAGCTCACCAGGCCCCGGGACGGGCACCGGGGAGCTGTTTTTT. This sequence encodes CASSPGPGTGTGELFF.

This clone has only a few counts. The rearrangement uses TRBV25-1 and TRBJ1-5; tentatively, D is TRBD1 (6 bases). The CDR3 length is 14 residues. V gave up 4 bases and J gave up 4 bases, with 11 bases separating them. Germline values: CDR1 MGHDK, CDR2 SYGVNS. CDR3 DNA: TGTGCCAGCAGTGCCACAGGGTTTAATCAGCCCCAGCATTTT. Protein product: CASSATGFNQPQHF.

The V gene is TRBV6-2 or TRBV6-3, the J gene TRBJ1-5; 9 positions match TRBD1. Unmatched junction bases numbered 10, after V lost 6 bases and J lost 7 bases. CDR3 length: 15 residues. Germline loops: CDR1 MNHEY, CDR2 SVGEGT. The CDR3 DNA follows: TGTGCCAGCAGCGAGACAGGGGGGTTTTACCAGCCCCAGCATTTT. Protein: CASSETGGFYQPQHF.

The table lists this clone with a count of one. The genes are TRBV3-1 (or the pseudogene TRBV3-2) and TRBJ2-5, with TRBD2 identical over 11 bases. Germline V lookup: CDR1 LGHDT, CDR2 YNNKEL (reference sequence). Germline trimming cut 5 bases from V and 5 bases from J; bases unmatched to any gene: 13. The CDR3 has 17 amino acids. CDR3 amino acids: CASSTRLAGPVGETQYF. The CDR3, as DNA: TGTGCCAGCAGCACCCGACTAGCGGGGCCCGTTGGGGAGACCCAGTACTTC.

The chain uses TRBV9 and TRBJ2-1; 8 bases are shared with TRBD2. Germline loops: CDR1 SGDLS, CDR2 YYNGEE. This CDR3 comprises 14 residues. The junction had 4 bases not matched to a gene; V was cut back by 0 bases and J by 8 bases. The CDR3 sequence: CASSVEAGVDEQFF. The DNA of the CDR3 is TGTGCCAGCAGCGTAGAAGCGGGAGTTGATGAGCAGTTCTTC. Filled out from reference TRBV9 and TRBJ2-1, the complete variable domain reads DSGVTQTPKHLITATGQRVTLRCSPRSGDLSVYWYQQSLDQGLQFLIQYYNGEERAKGNILERFSAQQFPDLHSELNLSSLELGDSALYFCASSVEAGVDEQFFGPGTRLTVL.

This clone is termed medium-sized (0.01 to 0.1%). CDR3 sequence reads: CASSFRTSGYTDTQYF. The CDR3 nucleotides read TGTGCCAGCAGTTTCCGGACTAGCGGTTACACAGATACGCAGTATTTT. The genes are TRBV6-5 and TRBJ2-3; 10 bases are a match to TRBD2. Germline CDR1 is MNHEY and CDR2 is SVGAGI. The CDR3 has 16 residues. With 4 bases clipped from V and 2 bases from J, the junction kept 6 bases outside the gene matches.

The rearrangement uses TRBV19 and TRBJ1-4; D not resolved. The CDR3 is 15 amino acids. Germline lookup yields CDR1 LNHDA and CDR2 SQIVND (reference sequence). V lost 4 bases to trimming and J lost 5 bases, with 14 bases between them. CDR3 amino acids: CASSTTSSSNEKLFF. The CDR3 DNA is TGTGCCAGTAGTACCACGTCGAGCTCGAATGAAAAACTGTTTTTT.

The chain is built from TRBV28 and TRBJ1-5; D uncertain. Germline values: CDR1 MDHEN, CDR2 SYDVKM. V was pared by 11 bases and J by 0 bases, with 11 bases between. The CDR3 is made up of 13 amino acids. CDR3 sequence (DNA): TGTGCCGGCGCGGGGTTTAGCAATCAGCCCCAGCATTTT. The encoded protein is CAGAGFSNQPQHF. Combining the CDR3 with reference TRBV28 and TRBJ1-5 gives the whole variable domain DVKVTQSSRYLVKRTGEKVFLECVQDMDHENMFWYRQDPGLGLRLIYFSYDVKMKEKGDIPEGYSVSREKKERFSLILESASTNQTSMYLCAGAGFSNQPQHFGDGTRLSIL.

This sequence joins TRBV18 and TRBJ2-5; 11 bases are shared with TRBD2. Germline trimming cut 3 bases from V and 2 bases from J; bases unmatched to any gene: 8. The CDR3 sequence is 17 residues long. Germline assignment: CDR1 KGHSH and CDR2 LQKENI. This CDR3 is CASSPGTSGSGQETQYF. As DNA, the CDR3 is TGTGCCAGCTCACCCGGAACTAGCGGGAGTGGACAAGAGACCCAGTACTTC.

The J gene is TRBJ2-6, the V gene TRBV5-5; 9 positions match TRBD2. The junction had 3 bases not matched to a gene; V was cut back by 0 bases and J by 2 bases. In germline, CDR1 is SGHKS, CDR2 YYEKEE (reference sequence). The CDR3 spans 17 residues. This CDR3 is CASSLETSGPGANVLTF. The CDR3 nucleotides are TGTGCCAGCAGCTTGGAAACTAGCGGGCCTGGGGCCAACGTCCTGACTTTC.

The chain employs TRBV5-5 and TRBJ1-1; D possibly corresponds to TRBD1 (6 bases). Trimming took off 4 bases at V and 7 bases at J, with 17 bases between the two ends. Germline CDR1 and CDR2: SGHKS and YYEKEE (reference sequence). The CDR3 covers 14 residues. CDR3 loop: CASSRDGGRGEAFF. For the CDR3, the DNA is TGTGCCAGCAGCCGGGACGGGGGGCGGGGTGAAGCTTTCTTT.

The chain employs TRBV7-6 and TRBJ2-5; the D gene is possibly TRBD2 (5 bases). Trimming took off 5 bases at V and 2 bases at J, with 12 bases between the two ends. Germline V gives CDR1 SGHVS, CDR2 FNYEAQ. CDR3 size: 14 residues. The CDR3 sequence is CASSPLTGQETQYF. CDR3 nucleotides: TGTGCCAGCAGCCCCCTGACGGGACAAGAGACCCAGTACTTC.

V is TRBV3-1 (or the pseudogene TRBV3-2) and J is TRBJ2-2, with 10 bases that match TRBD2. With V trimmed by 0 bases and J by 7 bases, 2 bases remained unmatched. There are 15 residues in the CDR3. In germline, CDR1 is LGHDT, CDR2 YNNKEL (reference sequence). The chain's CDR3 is CASSQEAGGIGELFF. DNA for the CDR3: TGTGCCAGCAGCCAAGAAGCGGGAGGGATCGGGGAGCTGTTTTTT.

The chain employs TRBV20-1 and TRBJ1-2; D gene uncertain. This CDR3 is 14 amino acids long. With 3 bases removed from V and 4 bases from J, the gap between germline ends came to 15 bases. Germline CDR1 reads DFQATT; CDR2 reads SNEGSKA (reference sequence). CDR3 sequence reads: CSASPPARSYGYTF. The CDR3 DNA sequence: TGCAGTGCTAGTCCTCCTGCCCGGAGCTATGGCTACACCTTC.

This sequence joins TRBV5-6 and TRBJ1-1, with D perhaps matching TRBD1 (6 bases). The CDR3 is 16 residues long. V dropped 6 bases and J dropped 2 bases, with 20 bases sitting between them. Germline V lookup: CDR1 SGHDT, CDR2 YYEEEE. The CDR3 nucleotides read TGTGCCAGCAAAATAAGAGGGGGACGCGTCAACACTGAAGCTTTCTTT. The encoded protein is CASKIRGGRVNTEAFF. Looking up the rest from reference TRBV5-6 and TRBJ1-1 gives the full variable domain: DAGVTQSPTHLIKTRGQQVTLRCSPKSGHDTVSWYQQALGQGPQFIFQYYEEEERQRGNFPDRFSGHQFPNYSSELNVNALLLGDSALYLCASKIRGGRVNTEAFFGQGTRLTVV.

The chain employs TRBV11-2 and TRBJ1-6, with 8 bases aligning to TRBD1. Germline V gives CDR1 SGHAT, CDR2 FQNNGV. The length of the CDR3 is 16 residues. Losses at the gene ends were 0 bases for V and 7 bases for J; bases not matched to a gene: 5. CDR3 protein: CASSLETGGWNSPLHF. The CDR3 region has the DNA TGTGCCAGCAGCTTAGAAACAGGGGGGTGGAATTCACCCCTCCACTTT.

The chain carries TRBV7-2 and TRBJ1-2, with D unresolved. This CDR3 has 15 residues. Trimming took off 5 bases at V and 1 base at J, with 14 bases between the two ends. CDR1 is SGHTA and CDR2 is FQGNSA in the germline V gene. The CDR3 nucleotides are TGTGCCAGCAGCATCAAAGCGCCAGTTAACTATGGCTACACCTTC. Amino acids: CASSIKAPVNYGYTF. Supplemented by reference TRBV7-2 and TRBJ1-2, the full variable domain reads GAGVSQSPSNKVTEKGKDVELRCDPISGHTALYWYRQSLGQGLEFLIYFQGNSAPDKSGLPSDRFSAERTGGSVSTLTIQRTQQEDSAVYLCASSIKAPVNYGYTFGSGTRLTVV.

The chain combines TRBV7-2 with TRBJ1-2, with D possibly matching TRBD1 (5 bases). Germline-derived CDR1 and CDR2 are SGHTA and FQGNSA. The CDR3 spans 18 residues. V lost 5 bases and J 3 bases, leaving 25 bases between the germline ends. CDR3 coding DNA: TGTGCCAGCAGCCCAAGGGTTCTTAAGCGGGGGGGGGACTATGGCTACACCTTC. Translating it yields CASSPRVLKRGGDYGYTF.